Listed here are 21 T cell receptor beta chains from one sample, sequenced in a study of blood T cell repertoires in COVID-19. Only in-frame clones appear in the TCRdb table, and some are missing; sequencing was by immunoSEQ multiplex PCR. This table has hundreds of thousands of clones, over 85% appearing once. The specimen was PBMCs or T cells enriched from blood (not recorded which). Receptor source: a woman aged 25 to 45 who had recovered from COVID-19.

As DNA, the CDR3 is TGTGCCAGCAGTTCGGCAGGGGAATATGGCTACACCTTC. Its translation: CASSSAGEYGYTF. This sequence joins TRBV6-6 and TRBJ1-2, with D possibly being TRBD1 (6 bases). Germline V lookup: CDR1 MNHNY, CDR2 SVGAGI (reference sequence). The CDR3 has 13 amino acids. V gave up 4 bases and J gave up 5 bases, with 11 bases separating them.

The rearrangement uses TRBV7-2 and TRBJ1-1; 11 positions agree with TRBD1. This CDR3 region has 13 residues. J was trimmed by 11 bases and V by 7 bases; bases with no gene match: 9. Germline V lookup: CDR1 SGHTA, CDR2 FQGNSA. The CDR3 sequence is CASTSDRGRGAFF. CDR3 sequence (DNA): TGTGCCAGCACCTCGGACAGGGGGCGCGGGGCTTTCTTT.

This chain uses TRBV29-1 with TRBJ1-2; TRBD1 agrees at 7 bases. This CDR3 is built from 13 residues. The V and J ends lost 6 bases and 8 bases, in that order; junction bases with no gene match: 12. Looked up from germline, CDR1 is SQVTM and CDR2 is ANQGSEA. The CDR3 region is CSVTGWGVVGYTF. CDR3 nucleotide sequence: TGCAGCGTGACAGGGTGGGGGGTTGTAGGCTACACCTTC.

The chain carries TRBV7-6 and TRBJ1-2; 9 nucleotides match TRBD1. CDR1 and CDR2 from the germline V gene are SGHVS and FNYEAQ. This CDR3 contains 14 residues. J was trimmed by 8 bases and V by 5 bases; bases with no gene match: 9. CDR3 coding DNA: TGTGCCAGCAGCCCTCATGGACAGGGGTGGGGCTACACCTTC. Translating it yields CASSPHGQGWGYTF. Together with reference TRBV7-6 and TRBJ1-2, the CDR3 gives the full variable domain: GAGVSQSPRYKVTKRGQDVALRCDPISGHVSLYWYRQALGQGPEFLTYFNYEAQQDKSGLPNDRFSAERPEGSISTLTIQRTEQRDSAMYRCASSPHGQGWGYTFGSGTRLTVV.

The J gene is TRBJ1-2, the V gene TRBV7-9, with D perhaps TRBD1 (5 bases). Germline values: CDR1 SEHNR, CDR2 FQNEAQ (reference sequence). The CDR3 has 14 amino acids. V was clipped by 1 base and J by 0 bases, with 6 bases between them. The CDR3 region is CASSLGTTNYGYTF. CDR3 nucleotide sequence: TGTGCCAGCAGCTTAGGGACAACTAACTATGGCTACACCTTC.

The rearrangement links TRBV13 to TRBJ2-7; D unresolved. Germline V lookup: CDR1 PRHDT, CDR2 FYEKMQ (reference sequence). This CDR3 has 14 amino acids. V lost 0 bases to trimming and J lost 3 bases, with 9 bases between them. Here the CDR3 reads CASSLGLSSYEQYF. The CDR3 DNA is TGTGCCAGCAGCTTAGGTCTTTCCAGCTACGAGCAGTACTTC.

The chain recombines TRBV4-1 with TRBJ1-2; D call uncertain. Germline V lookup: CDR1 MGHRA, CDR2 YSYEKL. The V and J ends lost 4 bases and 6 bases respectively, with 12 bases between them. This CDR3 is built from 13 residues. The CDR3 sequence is CASSPTDYHGYTF. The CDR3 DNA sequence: TGCGCCAGCAGCCCTACCGACTATCATGGCTACACCTTC.

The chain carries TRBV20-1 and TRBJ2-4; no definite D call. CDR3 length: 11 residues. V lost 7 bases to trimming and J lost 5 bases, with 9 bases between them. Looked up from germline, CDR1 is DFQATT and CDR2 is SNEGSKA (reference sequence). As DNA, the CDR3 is TGCAGTGTGGCACATCAAAACATTCAGTACTTC. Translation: CSVAHQNIQYF.

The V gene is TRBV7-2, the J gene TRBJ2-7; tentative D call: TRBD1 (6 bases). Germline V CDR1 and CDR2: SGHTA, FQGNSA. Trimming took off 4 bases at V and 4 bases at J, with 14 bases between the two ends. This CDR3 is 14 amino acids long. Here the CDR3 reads CASSYQTDSYEQYF. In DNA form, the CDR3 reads TGTGCCAGCAGCTACCAGACGGACAGTTACGAGCAGTACTTC.

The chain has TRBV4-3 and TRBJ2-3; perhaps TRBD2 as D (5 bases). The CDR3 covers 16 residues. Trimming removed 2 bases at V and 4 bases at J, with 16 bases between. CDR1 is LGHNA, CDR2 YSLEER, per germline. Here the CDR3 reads CASSQSRAIPPDTQYF. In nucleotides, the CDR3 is TGCGCCAGCAGCCAATCGAGGGCCATACCCCCAGATACGCAGTATTTT.

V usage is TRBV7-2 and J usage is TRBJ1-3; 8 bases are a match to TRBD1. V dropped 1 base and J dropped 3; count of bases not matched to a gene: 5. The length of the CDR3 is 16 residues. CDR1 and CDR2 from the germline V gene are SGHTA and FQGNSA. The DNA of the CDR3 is TGTGCCAGCAGCTTAGGATACAGGGGGGGTGGAAACACCATATATTTT. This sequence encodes CASSLGYRGGGNTIYF.

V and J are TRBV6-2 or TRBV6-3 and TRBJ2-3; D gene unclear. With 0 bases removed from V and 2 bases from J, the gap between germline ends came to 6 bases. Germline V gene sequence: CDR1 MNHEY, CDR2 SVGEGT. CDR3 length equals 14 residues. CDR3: CASSYSGLTDTQYF. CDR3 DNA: TGTGCCAGCAGTTACTCGGGCCTCACAGATACGCAGTATTTT.

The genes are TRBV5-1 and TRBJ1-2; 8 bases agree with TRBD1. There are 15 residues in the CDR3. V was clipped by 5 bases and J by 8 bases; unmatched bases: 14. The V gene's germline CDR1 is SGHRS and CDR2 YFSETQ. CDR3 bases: TGCGCCAGCAGATTTGGGAGGACAGGGACGATGGGCTACACCTTC. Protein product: CASRFGRTGTMGYTF.

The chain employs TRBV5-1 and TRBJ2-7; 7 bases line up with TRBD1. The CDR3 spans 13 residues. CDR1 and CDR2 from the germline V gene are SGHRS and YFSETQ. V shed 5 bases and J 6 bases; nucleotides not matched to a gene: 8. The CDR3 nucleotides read TGCGCCAGCAGGTCACAGGGGTACTCCGAGCAGTACTTC. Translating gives CASRSQGYSEQYF.

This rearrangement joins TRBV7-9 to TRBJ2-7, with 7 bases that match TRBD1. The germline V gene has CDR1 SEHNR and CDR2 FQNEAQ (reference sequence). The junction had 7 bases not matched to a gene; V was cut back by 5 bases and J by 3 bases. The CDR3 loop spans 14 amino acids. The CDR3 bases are TGTGCCAGCAGCAGACCGGGACAGCTCTACGAGCAGTACTTC. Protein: CASSRPGQLYEQYF.

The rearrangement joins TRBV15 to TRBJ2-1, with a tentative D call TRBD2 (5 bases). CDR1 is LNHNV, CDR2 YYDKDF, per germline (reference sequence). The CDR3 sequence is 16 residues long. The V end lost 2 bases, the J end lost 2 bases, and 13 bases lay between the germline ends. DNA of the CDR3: TGTGCCACCAGCAGATTACTAGATCCCCCCTACAATGAGCAGTTCTTC. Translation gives CATSRLLDPPYNEQFF.

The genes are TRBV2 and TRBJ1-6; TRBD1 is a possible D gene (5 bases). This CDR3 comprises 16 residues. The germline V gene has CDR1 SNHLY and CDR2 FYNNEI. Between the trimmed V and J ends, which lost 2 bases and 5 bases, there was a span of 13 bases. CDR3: CASSEMGGWNNSPLHF. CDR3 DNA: TGTGCCAGCAGTGAAATGGGGGGATGGAATAATTCACCCCTCCACTTT.

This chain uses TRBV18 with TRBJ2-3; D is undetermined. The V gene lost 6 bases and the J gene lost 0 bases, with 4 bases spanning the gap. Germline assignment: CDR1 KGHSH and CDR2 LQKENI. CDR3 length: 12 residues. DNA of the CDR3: TGTGCCAGCTCCCAAAGCACAGATACGCAGTATTTT. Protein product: CASSQSTDTQYF. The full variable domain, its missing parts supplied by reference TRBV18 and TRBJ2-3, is NAGVMQNPRHLVRRRGQEARLRCSPMKGHSHVYWYRQLPEEGLKFMVYLQKENIIDESGMPKERFSAEFPKEGPSILRIQQVVRGDSAAYFCASSQSTDTQYFGPGTRLTVL.

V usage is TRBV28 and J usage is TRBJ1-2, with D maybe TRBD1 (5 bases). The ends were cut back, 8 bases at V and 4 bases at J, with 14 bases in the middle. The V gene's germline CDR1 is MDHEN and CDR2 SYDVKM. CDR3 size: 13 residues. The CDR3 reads CASHRGGIYGYTF. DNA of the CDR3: TGTGCCAGCCACCGTGGGGGGATCTATGGCTACACCTTC.

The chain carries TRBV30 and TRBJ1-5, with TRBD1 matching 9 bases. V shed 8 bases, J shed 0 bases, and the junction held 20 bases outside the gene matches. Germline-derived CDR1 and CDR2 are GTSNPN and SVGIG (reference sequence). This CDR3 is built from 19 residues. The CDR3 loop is CAGRITGGRGEISNQPQHF. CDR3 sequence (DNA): TGTGCCGGCCGGATTACAGGGGGCCGAGGCGAGATTAGCAATCAGCCCCAGCATTTT. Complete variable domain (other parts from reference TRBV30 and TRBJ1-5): SQTIHQWPATLVQPVGSPLSLECTVEGTSNPNLYWYRQAAGRGLQLLFYSVGIGQISSEVPQNLSASRPQDRQFILSSKKLLLSDSGFYLCAGRITGGRGEISNQPQHFGDGTRLSIL.

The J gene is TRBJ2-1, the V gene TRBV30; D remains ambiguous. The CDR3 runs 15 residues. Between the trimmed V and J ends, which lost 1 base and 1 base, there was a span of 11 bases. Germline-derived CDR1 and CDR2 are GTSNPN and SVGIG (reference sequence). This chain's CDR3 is CAWSGRHISYNEQFF. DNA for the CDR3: TGTGCCTGGAGTGGCAGACACATTTCCTACAATGAGCAGTTCTTC.